This passage covers 32 T cell receptor beta chains from one sample sequenced in a study of Graves' ophthalmopathy and Graves' hyperthyroidism. TCR beta CDR3 amplification used RNA transcripts. A first-round RT-PCR used HTBI primers, followed by a second-round multiplex PCR. From the multiplex PCR reads, TCRdb called clonotypes with MiXCR, one entry per CDR3 protein. This table holds about 740,000 distinct CDR3 sequences, around 40% found once. Sequencing was done on a sample of peripheral blood. The receptors come from an adult man with Graves' ophthalmopathy.

Comments on this clonotype: Possible read error: a much larger clone is one base away. This rearrangement joins TRBV10-3 to TRBJ1-5; D call uncertain. The length of the CDR3 is 14 residues. V was pared by 3 bases and J by 1 base, with 7 bases between. Germline-derived CDR1 and CDR2 are ENHRY and SYGVKD. The CDR3: CAISDGSSNQPQHF. Here the CDR3 DNA reads TGTGCCATCAGTGACGGGTCGAGCAATCAGCCCCAGCATTTT.

This clonotype turned up a few times. This rearrangement joins TRBV25-1 to TRBJ2-7; D may be TRBD1 (6 bases). This CDR3 contains 16 residues. Germline values: CDR1 MGHDK, CDR2 SYGVNS. V was shortened by 5 bases and J by 3 bases, with 20 bases between the two germline ends. CDR3 sequence reads: CASSSTTWTDYYEQYF. CDR3 DNA: TGTGCCAGCAGTTCCACCACCTGGACAGACTACTACGAGCAGTACTTC.

This sequence joins TRBV20-1 and TRBJ2-2; TRBD2 aligns across 7 bases. Germline values: CDR1 DFQATT, CDR2 SNEGSKA (reference sequence). The CDR3 runs 15 residues. The ends lost 2 bases at V and 2 bases at J; junction bases unmatched: 5. The CDR3: CSARRLAGNTGELFF. The CDR3 DNA reads TGCAGTGCTAGACGACTAGCAGGAAACACCGGGGAGCTGTTTTTT.

This clonotype was counted many times. The chain couples TRBV10-2 to TRBJ1-3; no firm D call. In germline, CDR1 is WSHSY, CDR2 SAAADI. The V end was cut by 7 bases, the J end by 0 bases, with 10 bases between. This CDR3 is 14 amino acids long. The CDR3: CASTSGLSGNTIYF. CDR3 bases: TGCGCCAGCACCTCAGGACTCTCTGGAAACACCATATATTTT.

The chain recombines TRBV12-3 or TRBV12-4 with TRBJ2-5, with a possible D match to TRBD2 (5 bases). V was shortened by 3 bases and J by 7 bases, with 12 bases between the two germline ends. This CDR3 is 13 amino acids long. This CDR3 is CASSFGELGTQYF. In nucleotides, the CDR3 is TGTGCCAGCAGTTTCGGGGAGCTAGGGACCCAGTACTTC.

The table lists this clonotype with a count of one. This chain links TRBV10-3 with TRBJ1-6, with D perhaps TRBD1 (5 bases). Germline-derived CDR1 and CDR2 are ENHRY and SYGVKD. Deletions cut 2 bases from V and 14 bases from J, with 16 bases between. CDR3 length equals 14 residues. The CDR3 loop is CAISEGLAGEALHF. CDR3 DNA: TGTGCCATCAGTGAGGGACTAGCGGGGGAAGCCCTCCACTTT.

A note on this clonotype: Without the conserved terminal phenylalanine or tryptophan, this CDR3 likely stems from a read error. The chain combines TRBV20-1 with TRBJ1-1; TRBD1 might be the D (5 bases). The CDR3 sequence is 13 residues long. The germline V gene has CDR1 DFQATT and CDR2 SNEGSKA (reference sequence). CDR3 coding DNA: TGCAGCCTTCCCGGGGGTGGTGACACTGAAGCTTTCTCT. Protein sequence: CSLPGGGDTEAFS.

Notes on this clonotype: One end of the junction is discordant with germline, which a read error may explain. The V gene is TRBV24-1, the J gene TRBJ1-1, with 7 bases matching TRBD1. There are 14 residues in the CDR3. Germline V gene data show CDR1 as KGHDR and CDR2 as SFDVKD. The CDR3, as DNA: TGTGCCAGCAGTCAGACAGGGACGCGCGCTGAAGCTTTCTTT. The encoded protein is CASSQTGTRAEAFF.

In this sample, this clonotype turned up a few times. This chain connects TRBV20-1 to TRBJ1-5; D is uncertain. CDR3 length: 13 residues. CDR1 and CDR2 from the germline V gene are DFQATT and SNEGSKA (reference sequence). The germline V and J ends were trimmed by 2 bases and 3 bases, with 8 bases remaining between them. In DNA form, the CDR3 reads TGCAGTGCTAGATTAAAGGACAATCAGCCCCAGCATTTT. It yields the protein CSARLKDNQPQHF.

A few counts support this clonotype. The J gene is TRBJ2-7, the V gene TRBV7-2, with TRBD2 matching over 16 bases. CDR3 length equals 15 residues. Germline lookup yields CDR1 SGHTA and CDR2 FQGNSA. The trim removed 7 bases at V and 7 bases at J, leaving 7 bases unmatched. The CDR3 bases are TGTGCCAGCACCGTCGGGACTAGCGGGGGGGTTGAGCAGTACTTC. It codes for CASTVGTSGGVEQYF.

The rearrangement uses TRBV2 and TRBJ1-1; no reliable D call. CDR1 is SNHLY, CDR2 FYNNEI, per germline. With 4 bases removed from V and 2 bases from J, the gap between germline ends came to 11 bases. The CDR3 length is 14 residues. This CDR3 is CASSVSRINTEAFF. In DNA form, the CDR3 reads TGTGCCAGCAGTGTGAGTCGGATAAACACTGAAGCTTTCTTT.

This clonotype was seen a handful of times. The chain couples TRBV12-3 or TRBV12-4 to TRBJ1-1; 7 positions agree with TRBD1. This CDR3 spans 14 amino acids. V was clipped by 5 bases and J by 1 base; unmatched bases: 4. The CDR3 DNA follows: TGTGCCAGCAGTCCGGACAGGAGGAACACTGAAGCTTTCTTT. Translated: CASSPDRRNTEAFF.

This clonotype was seen only a few times. The rearrangement links TRBV24-1 to TRBJ2-2; 9 nucleotides align to TRBD2. The germline gives CDR1 KGHDR, CDR2 SFDVKD. The CDR3 totals 17 residues. Trimming cost V 2 bases and J 4 bases; bases outside gene matches: 7. DNA for the CDR3: TGTGCCACCAGTGATTCCCTAGCGGGGAGGTCCACCGGGGAGCTGTTTTTT. It is translated as CATSDSLAGRSTGELFF.

With regard to this clonotype: At one boundary the junction diverges from the germline segment, which might be a read error. The rearrangement uses TRBV10-3 and TRBJ2-7, with TRBD1 as a possible D gene (6 bases). This CDR3 has 14 residues. Germline V CDR1 and CDR2: ENHRY, SYGVKD. The CDR3 loop reads CASSEDRFSYEQYF. CDR3 bases: TGTGCCAGCAGTGAAGACAGGTTCTCCTACGAGCAGTACTTC.

J is TRBJ1-4 and V is TRBV5-8; perhaps TRBD1 as D (5 bases). Germline V lookup: CDR1 SGHTS, CDR2 YDEGEE. This CDR3 has 14 residues. Trimming removed 1 base from V and 7 bases from J, with 11 bases in between. In nucleotides, the CDR3 is TGTGCCAGCAGCTTGCGAAGGGGTGTTGAAAAACTGTTTTTT. Translating it yields CASSLRRGVEKLFF.

This clonotype has ten or more counts. The chain joins TRBV15 to TRBJ1-6; D ambiguous. Deletions cut 0 bases from V and 6 bases from J, with 9 bases between. Germline values: CDR1 LNHNV, CDR2 YYDKDF (reference sequence). The CDR3 is made up of 15 amino acids. The chain's CDR3 is CATSRDKWPNSPLHF. DNA of the CDR3: TGTGCCACCAGCAGAGATAAATGGCCTAATTCACCCCTCCACTTT.

The chain is built from TRBV2 and TRBJ2-2; possible D gene TRBD2, 7 bases. The V and J ends lost 8 bases and 7 bases respectively, with 17 bases between them. From germline, CDR1 is SNHLY and CDR2 FYNNEI. This CDR3 is built from 14 residues. The DNA of the CDR3 is TGTGCCAGCGCTGGGCAGGGGAGGGTCGGGGAGCTGTTTTTT. Its translation: CASAGQGRVGELFF.

The chain links TRBV28 to TRBJ2-7; 7 nucleotides match TRBD1. Looked up from germline, CDR1 is MDHEN and CDR2 is SYDVKM. The CDR3 runs to 14 residues. The ends lost 5 bases at V and 7 bases at J; junction bases unmatched: 11. Here the CDR3 reads CASSEGALRGEQYF. CDR3 DNA sequence: TGTGCCAGCAGTGAGGGGGCCCTCAGGGGGGAGCAGTACTTC.

This clonotype showed up many times. The gene calls are TRBV20-1 and TRBJ1-5; 9 bases map to TRBD1. The length of the CDR3 is 14 residues. The V segment lost 6 bases and the J segment 5 bases; nucleotides outside the gene matches: 8. Germline lookup yields CDR1 DFQATT and CDR2 SNEGSKA (reference sequence). The chain's CDR3 is CSAGQGQRDQPQHF. The CDR3, as DNA: TGCAGTGCAGGACAGGGGCAAAGGGATCAGCCCCAGCATTTT.

There are many counts of this clonotype. The chain links TRBV10-3 to TRBJ2-7, with TRBD2 matching over 8 bases. V lost 4 bases, J lost 7 bases, and 12 bases stayed unmatched. This CDR3 has 15 amino acids. Germline loops: CDR1 ENHRY, CDR2 SYGVKD. Here the CDR3 reads CAISGHQREYGEQYF. CDR3 coding DNA: TGTGCCATCAGTGGGCATCAGCGGGAGTATGGAGAGCAGTACTTC.

A word on this clonotype: Since a much larger clone is just one base distant, this may be a read error. V gene TRBV29-1 combines with J gene TRBJ1-2, with D uncertain. CDR1 is SQVTM and CDR2 is ANQGSEA in the germline V gene. CDR3 size: 12 residues. The CDR3: CSTSGRGDGYTF. CDR3 sequence (DNA): TGCAGTACTAGTGGACGTGGGGATGGCTACACCTTC.

This clonotype was observed once. The chain carries TRBV12-3 or TRBV12-4 and TRBJ1-1; D is possibly TRBD1 (5 bases). V lost 4 bases and J lost 5, with 20 bases in between. The CDR3 contains 16 residues. The CDR3 DNA reads TGTGCCAGCAGTTCGTCAGGGACTCCCTGGGGTACTGAAGCTTTCTTT. Translation: CASSSSGTPWGTEAFF.

This clonotype has a handful of counts. The J gene is TRBJ1-6, the V gene TRBV20-1; no clear D. Germline loops: CDR1 DFQATT, CDR2 SNEGSKA (reference sequence). V lost 3 bases and J lost 6, with 12 bases in between. This CDR3 has 14 residues. Here the CDR3 reads CSASLNDLNSPLHF. DNA of the CDR3: TGCAGTGCTAGCCTCAATGACCTTAATTCACCCCTCCACTTT.

Notes on this clonotype: Given a much more abundant clone one base away, this may be a read error. The chain uses TRBV9 and TRBJ1-2; D ambiguous. The length of the CDR3 is 11 residues. The V gene's germline CDR1 is SGDLS and CDR2 YYNGEE. The DNA of the CDR3 is TGTGCCAGCAGCGCAGGCTATGGCCACACCTTC. This encodes CASSAGYGHTF.

Points on this clonotype: A much larger clone sits a single nucleotide away, making a read error possible. This rearrangement joins TRBV2 to TRBJ2-2; D might be TRBD2 (6 bases). The CDR3 spans 14 residues. Germline CDR1 reads SNHLY; CDR2 reads FYNNEI. The CDR3 DNA follows: TGTGCCAGCAAGGAGGGCTCGAACACCGGGGAGCTGCTTTTT. Protein product: CASKEGSNTGELLF.

The sample holds a few counts of this clonotype. This rearrangement joins TRBV9 to TRBJ1-6; perhaps TRBD1 as D (5 bases). Germline lookup yields CDR1 SGDLS and CDR2 YYNGEE. This CDR3 contains 14 residues. Trimming shortened V by 1 base and J by 7 bases, and 9 bases separated the two germline ends. The CDR3 sequence is CASSVRDRNSPLHF. CDR3 DNA sequence: TGTGCCAGCAGCGTAAGAGACAGAAATTCACCCCTCCACTTT.

The CDR3 spells CASAQWGKETQYF. In DNA, the CDR3 is TGTGCCAGCGCCCAATGGGGAAAGGAGACCCAGTACTTC. This chain links TRBV6-2 or TRBV6-3 with TRBJ2-5; D uncertain. Looked up from germline, CDR1 is MNHEY and CDR2 is SVGEGT. V lost 8 bases, J lost 5 bases, and 15 bases lay in between. The CDR3 extends over 13 amino acids.

This chain joins TRBV2 and TRBJ2-5, with 7 positions matching TRBD1. CDR3 size: 17 residues. Germline trimming cut 7 bases from V and 10 bases from J; bases unmatched to any gene: 24. Germline V lookup: CDR1 SNHLY, CDR2 FYNNEI. The CDR3 sequence: CASTLDRGQSSSKGQYF. CDR3 DNA sequence: TGTGCCAGCACTCTCGATCGGGGACAGAGTTCCTCCAAGGGCCAGTACTTC.

Points on this clonotype: Without the conserved terminal phenylalanine or tryptophan, this CDR3 likely stems from a read error. Because the CDR3's place on the DNA is in doubt, the DNA is left out and the CDR3 is given as listed by TCRdb. The rearrangement joins TRBV10-3 to TRBJ2-5; TRBD1 reflects the table's D call only, with no check against the DNA. Termini included, the CDR3 measures 13 amino acids. The V gene's germline CDR1 is ENHRY and CDR2 SYGVKD. CDR3 in amino acids: CAISEGTEGTVSL.

This clonotype occurred a few times. Here the CDR3 reads CASSPTWSTGELFF. CDR3 DNA sequence: TGTGCCAGCAGCCCCACGTGGTCCACCGGGGAGCTGTTTTTT. The chain combines TRBV10-3 with TRBJ2-2, with D uncertain. Between the trimmed V and J ends, which lost 10 bases and 4 bases, there was a span of 16 bases. The germline CDR1 and CDR2 sequences are ENHRY and SYGVKD. This CDR3 has 14 amino acids.

This clonotype was detected only once. The chain recombines TRBV25-1 with TRBJ2-2, with D possibly being TRBD1 or TRBD2 (5 bases each). Trimming left V 5 bases short and J 6 bases short, with 13 bases between. The CDR3 is made up of 14 amino acids. In germline, CDR1 is MGHDK, CDR2 SYGVNS. The CDR3 spells CASSSGLGAGELFF. The CDR3 DNA reads as TGTGCCAGCAGTTCGGGGCTAGGCGCCGGGGAGCTGTTTTTT.

This clonotype was observed a handful of times. This chain joins TRBV2 and TRBJ2-3, with TRBD1 identical over 7 bases. The V and J ends lost 5 bases and 3 bases, in that order; junction bases with no gene match: 5. The CDR3 loop spans 14 amino acids. The germline CDR1 and CDR2 sequences are SNHLY and FYNNEI. For the CDR3, the DNA is TGTGCCAGCAGTTTAGACAGGGATACAGATACGCAGTATTTT. It is translated as CASSLDRDTDTQYF.